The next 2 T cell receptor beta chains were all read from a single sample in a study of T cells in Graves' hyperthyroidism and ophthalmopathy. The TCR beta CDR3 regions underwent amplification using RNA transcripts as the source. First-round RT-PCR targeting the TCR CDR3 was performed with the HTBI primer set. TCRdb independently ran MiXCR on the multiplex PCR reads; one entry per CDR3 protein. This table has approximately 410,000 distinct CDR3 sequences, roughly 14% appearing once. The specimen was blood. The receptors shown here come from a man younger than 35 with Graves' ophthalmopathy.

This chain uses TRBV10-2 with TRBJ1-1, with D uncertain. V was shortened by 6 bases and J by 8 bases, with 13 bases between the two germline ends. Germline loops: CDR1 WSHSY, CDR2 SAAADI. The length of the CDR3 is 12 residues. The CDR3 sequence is CASSAGGSEAFF. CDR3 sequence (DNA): TGCGCCAGCAGCGCAGGTGGCAGCGAAGCTTTCTTT.

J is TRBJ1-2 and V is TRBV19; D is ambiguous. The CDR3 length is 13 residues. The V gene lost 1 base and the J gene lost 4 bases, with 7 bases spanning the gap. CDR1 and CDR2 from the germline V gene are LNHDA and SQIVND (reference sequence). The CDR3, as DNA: TGTGCCAGTAGTATAGGGCGGATCTATGGCTACACCTTC. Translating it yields CASSIGRIYGYTF.